The rows below give T cell receptor beta chains drawn from one sample of a study of T cells in Graves' hyperthyroidism and ophthalmopathy. TCRdb analysed the multiplex PCR reads with MiXCR anew, one entry per CDR3 protein. The sample carries a few hundred thousand distinct CDR3 sequences, 14% recorded once. The sequenced sample consisted of blood. The receptors were sampled from a young woman with Graves' hyperthyroidism. CDR3s include the opening cysteine and the closing phenylalanine or tryptophan. D genes are given only for firm matches. Clone size is shown for a subset of rows, as once, few, many or a class of expanded clone.

clone size	V gene	D gene	J gene	CDR3 protein	CDR3 DNA
.	TRBV4-1	TRBD2	TRBJ2-1	CASSHASGGNEQFF	TGCGCCAGCAGCCATGCCTCCGGGGGGAATGAGCAGTTCTTC
.	TRBV19	TRBD1	TRBJ1-1	CASIPSGTGGYITEAFF	TGTGCCAGTATCCCTTCCGGGACAGGGGGCTATATCACTGAAGCTTTCTTT
few	TRBV12-3/TRBV12-4	TRBD2	TRBJ2-1	CASLTLAASYNEQFF	TGTGCCAGCCTAACACTAGCGGCCTCCTACAATGAGCAGTTCTTC
.	TRBV30	.	TRBJ2-3	CALRGIAHTDTQYF	TGTGCCCTCCGAGGTATCGCTCACACAGATACGCAGTATTTT
many	TRBV5-1	.	TRBJ2-5	CASSSEGWNQETQYF	TGCGCCAGCAGCTCGGAGGGGTGGAACCAAGAGACCCAGTACTTC
many	TRBV7-3	.	TRBJ2-1	CASSPPSGTGYNEQFF	TGTGCCAGCAGCCCTCCGAGCGGCACGGGTTACAATGAGCAGTTCTTC
.	TRBV5-1	TRBD1	TRBJ2-4	CASSLAEGRGKNIQYF	TGCGCCAGCAGCTTGGCCGAAGGCAGGGGGAAAAACATTCAGTACTTC
many	TRBV7-6	TRBD1	TRBJ2-1	CASSDRTGKNEQFF	TGTGCCAGCAGCGACCGGACAGGGAAGAATGAGCAGTTCTTC
few	TRBV10-3	.	TRBJ1-2	CATPPANYGYTF	TGTGCCACCCCGCCGGCTAACTATGGCTACACCTTC
many	TRBV5-6	TRBD1	TRBJ2-3	CASSGAGGADTQYF	TGTGCCAGCAGCGGAGCAGGGGGAGCAGATACGCAGTATTTT
many	TRBV11-3	TRBD1	TRBJ1-1	CASSYPGQAGATEAFF	TGTGCCAGCAGCTATCCGGGACAGGCTGGGGCCACTGAAGCTTTCTTT
many	TRBV5-1	TRBD2	TRBJ2-2	CASSWPGTSGKIRAGELFF	TGCGCCAGCAGCTGGCCCGGGACTAGCGGGAAGATTAGGGCCGGGGAGCTGTTTTTT
many	TRBV11-2	.	TRBJ2-3	CASSFRKDTQYF	TGTGCCAGCAGCTTTCGGAAAGATACGCAGTATTTT
many	TRBV24-1	.	TRBJ1-1	CATSDLHFTEAFF	TGTGCCACCAGTGATTTGCACTTCACTGAAGCTTTCTTT
many	TRBV30	.	TRBJ1-2	CAWQFPGSNYGYTF	TGTGCCTGGCAGTTTCCGGGATCTAACTATGGCTACACCTTC
few	TRBV7-3	.	TRBJ2-1	CASSRDHNEQFF	TGTGCCAGCAGTAGGGACCACAATGAGCAGTTCTTC
few	TRBV20-1	.	TRBJ2-5	CSASLPGDGTQYF	TGCAGTGCTTCCCTGCCGGGAGACGGGACCCAGTACTTC
many	TRBV27	.	TRBJ1-1	CASSLHLMNTEAFF	TGTGCCAGCAGTTTACACCTCATGAACACTGAAGCTTTCTTT
many	TRBV6-2/TRBV6-3	TRBD2	TRBJ2-3	CASSPLRTSGGTDTQYF	TGTGCCAGCAGCCCTCTTCGGACTAGCGGGGGCACAGATACGCAGTATTTT
many	TRBV27	TRBD1	TRBJ1-2	CASSLSPGGVYGYTF	TGTGCCAGCAGTTTAAGTCCAGGGGGCGTTTATGGCTACACCTTC
few	TRBV20-1	.	TRBJ2-2	CSARLAVAAGELFF	TGCAGTGCTAGACTAGCTGTAGCGGCCGGGGAGCTGTTTTTT
.	TRBV11-3	TRBD1	TRBJ2-7	CASSSGTEYEQYF	TGTGCCAGCAGCTCCGGGACAGAGTACGAGCAGTACTTC
few	TRBV19	TRBD1	TRBJ2-3	CASSFGDRGTDTQYF	TGTGCCAGTAGCTTCGGGGACAGGGGCACAGATACGCAGTATTTT
.	TRBV6-1	.	TRBJ2-5	CASTPRVGETQYF	TGTGCCAGCACCCCTAGGGTGGGAGAGACCCAGTACTTC